Listed below are T cell receptor beta chains from one sample, sequenced in a study of T cell changes during pregnancy in multiple sclerosis. Assay: immunoSEQ multiplex PCR; the TCRdb copy retains only in-frame clones and omits some. The sample holds roughly 46,000 clones, about 91% seen once. The sample consisted of peripheral blood, taken in the third trimester of pregnancy. The receptors shown here come from a female donor with multiple sclerosis, enrolled in a pregnancy study. Both conserved end residues are part of each CDR3. A D gene is named only where the DNA matches it firmly. Where a row states a size, it is once, few, many or the class of an expanded clone; other rows omit it.

J gene: TRBJ1-1
clone size: NA
V gene: TRBV28
D gene: NA
CDR3 protein: CASSRQVQNTEAFF
CDR3 DNA: TGTGCCAGCAGTCGACAGGTTCAGAACACTGAAGCTTTCTTT

J gene: TRBJ2-2
clone size: once
V gene: TRBV7-2
D gene: NA
CDR3 protein: CASSIQVLNTGELFF
CDR3 DNA: TGTGCCAGCAGCATACAGGTCCTCAACACCGGGGAGCTGTTTTTT

J gene: TRBJ1-2
clone size: NA
V gene: TRBV19
D gene: NA
CDR3 protein: CASSYHYGYTF
CDR3 DNA: TGTGCCAGTAGTTATCACTATGGCTACACCTTC

J gene: TRBJ2-2
clone size: NA
V gene: TRBV4-3
D gene: TRBD1
CDR3 protein: CASSQGTGTTGELFF
CDR3 DNA: TGCGCCAGCAGCCAAGGGACAGGGACCACCGGGGAGCTGTTTTTT

J gene: TRBJ2-5
clone size: NA
V gene: TRBV7-2
D gene: TRBD2
CDR3 protein: CASSLVTSGAQETQYF
CDR3 DNA: TGTGCCAGCAGCTTAGTGACTAGCGGGGCCCAAGAGACCCAGTACTTC

J gene: TRBJ2-1
clone size: NA
V gene: TRBV4-1
D gene: TRBD2
CDR3 protein: CASSQDGGEAEQFF
CDR3 DNA: TGCGCCAGCAGCCAAGATGGGGGGGAAGCTGAGCAGTTCTTC

J gene: TRBJ1-1
clone size: NA
V gene: TRBV7-2
D gene: NA
CDR3 protein: CASSLLNRGTEAFF
CDR3 DNA: TGTGCCAGCAGCTTACTCAACCGGGGCACTGAAGCTTTCTTT

J gene: TRBJ1-2
clone size: NA
V gene: TRBV6-1
D gene: NA
CDR3 protein: CASSEGAHGGYTF
CDR3 DNA: TGTGCCAGCAGTGAAGGGGCCCACGGAGGCTACACCTTC

J gene: TRBJ1-5
clone size: NA
V gene: TRBV19
D gene: NA
CDR3 protein: CASSIDGGSHQPQHF
CDR3 DNA: TGTGCCAGTAGTATTGACGGGGGATCGCATCAGCCCCAGCATTTT

J gene: TRBJ1-2
clone size: NA
V gene: TRBV1
D gene: NA
CDR3 protein: CTSSQGGGDGYTF
CDR3 DNA: TGCACCAGCAGCCAAGGTGGGGGGGATGGCTACACCTTC

J gene: TRBJ1-6
clone size: NA
V gene: TRBV6-5
D gene: NA
CDR3 protein: CASSYSPWGLGSPLHF
CDR3 DNA: TGTGCCAGCAGTTACTCGCCGTGGGGCCTGGGATCACCCCTCCACTTT

J gene: TRBJ2-5
clone size: NA
V gene: TRBV6-6
D gene: TRBD1
CDR3 protein: CASSYAVQGRLETQYF
CDR3 DNA: TGTGCCAGCAGTTACGCTGTACAGGGGCGCTTAGAGACCCAGTACTTC

J gene: TRBJ2-5
clone size: NA
V gene: TRBV7-2
D gene: NA
CDR3 protein: CASSLASVSPQETQYF
CDR3 DNA: TGTGCCAGCAGCTTGGCTAGCGTGTCTCCCCAAGAGACCCAGTACTTC

J gene: TRBJ2-2
clone size: NA
V gene: TRBV6-5
D gene: NA
CDR3 protein: CASSYRGNTGELFF
CDR3 DNA: TGTGCCAGCAGTTACAGGGGGAACACCGGGGAGCTGTTTTTT

J gene: TRBJ2-6
clone size: NA
V gene: TRBV27
D gene: NA
CDR3 protein: CASSFAETGANVLTF
CDR3 DNA: TGTGCCAGCAGTTTTGCGGAGACTGGGGCCAACGTCCTGACTTTC

J gene: TRBJ2-1
clone size: NA
V gene: TRBV9
D gene: NA
CDR3 protein: CASSVRAGNEQFF
CDR3 DNA: TGTGCCAGCAGCGTAAGGGCGGGCAATGAGCAGTTCTTC

J gene: TRBJ2-7
clone size: once
V gene: TRBV7-2
D gene: TRBD2
CDR3 protein: CASRGGSWAYEQYF
CDR3 DNA: TGTGCCAGCAGGGGGGGGTCCTGGGCCTACGAGCAGTACTTC

J gene: TRBJ1-1
clone size: NA
V gene: TRBV27
D gene: TRBD1
CDR3 protein: CASSLYGQGTTEAFF
CDR3 DNA: TGTGCCAGCAGTCTATACGGACAGGGTACCACTGAAGCTTTCTTT

J gene: TRBJ2-3
clone size: NA
V gene: TRBV11-2
D gene: TRBD2
CDR3 protein: CASSLRLAPIPTDTQYF
CDR3 DNA: TGTGCCAGCAGCTTAAGACTAGCGCCTATTCCCACAGATACGCAGTATTTT

J gene: TRBJ1-5
clone size: NA
V gene: TRBV7-2
D gene: NA
CDR3 protein: CASSNSGSQPQHF
CDR3 DNA: TGTGCCAGCAGCAACAGCGGGAGTCAGCCCCAGCATTTT

J gene: TRBJ1-5
clone size: NA
V gene: TRBV29-1
D gene: TRBD1
CDR3 protein: CSVRTGYNQPQHF
CDR3 DNA: TGCAGCGTTCGGACAGGTTACAATCAGCCCCAGCATTTT

J gene: TRBJ2-1
clone size: NA
V gene: TRBV2
D gene: TRBD2
CDR3 protein: CASRPLSGSDGEQFF
CDR3 DNA: TGTGCCAGCAGACCGCTTAGCGGGAGCGACGGTGAGCAGTTCTTC

J gene: TRBJ1-5
clone size: NA
V gene: TRBV10-3
D gene: TRBD1
CDR3 protein: CAIRQGINQPQHF
CDR3 DNA: TGTGCCATCAGACAGGGGATCAATCAGCCCCAGCATTTT

J gene: TRBJ2-5
clone size: NA
V gene: TRBV5-6
D gene: TRBD1
CDR3 protein: CASTQMGQGETQYF
CDR3 DNA: TGTGCCAGCACCCAAATGGGACAGGGAGAGACCCAGTACTTC

J gene: TRBJ2-5
clone size: once
V gene: TRBV19
D gene: TRBD1
CDR3 protein: CASTDRGETQYF
CDR3 DNA: TGTGCCAGTACTGACAGGGGGGAGACCCAGTACTTC

J gene: TRBJ1-1
clone size: NA
V gene: TRBV7-6
D gene: NA
CDR3 protein: CASSRRGMNTEAFF
CDR3 DNA: TGTGCCAGCAGCCGACGGGGGATGAACACTGAAGCTTTCTTT

J gene: TRBJ2-1
clone size: once
V gene: TRBV6-5
D gene: TRBD2
CDR3 protein: CASTAGTSGSNEQFF
CDR3 DNA: TGTGCCAGCACTGCCGGGACTAGCGGGAGCAATGAGCAGTTCTTC

J gene: TRBJ2-5
clone size: once
V gene: TRBV7-6
D gene: TRBD1
CDR3 protein: CASSLGTGEETQYF
CDR3 DNA: TGTGCCAGCAGCTTAGGGACAGGGGAAGAGACCCAGTACTTC

J gene: TRBJ2-7
clone size: NA
V gene: TRBV6-6
D gene: TRBD2
CDR3 protein: CASSYPPGGDGYEQYF
CDR3 DNA: TGTGCCAGCAGTTACCCCCCGGGGGGGGACGGATACGAGCAGTACTTC

J gene: TRBJ2-5
clone size: NA
V gene: TRBV6-1
D gene: TRBD1
CDR3 protein: CASRDRVTWETQYF
CDR3 DNA: TGTGCCAGCAGGGACAGGGTCACTTGGGAGACCCAGTACTTC

J gene: TRBJ2-1
clone size: once
V gene: TRBV7-3
D gene: TRBD2
CDR3 protein: CASSSLGRSLAGDNEQFF
CDR3 DNA: TGTGCCAGCAGCTCCCTTGGGCGTTCCCTAGCGGGGGACAATGAGCAGTTCTTC

J gene: TRBJ2-5
clone size: NA
V gene: TRBV15
D gene: TRBD1
CDR3 protein: CATSRGQLDETQYF
CDR3 DNA: TGTGCCACCAGCAGGGGACAGTTAGATGAGACCCAGTACTTC

J gene: TRBJ2-1
clone size: NA
V gene: TRBV6-5
D gene: NA
CDR3 protein: CASSSAEFPYNEQFF
CDR3 DNA: TGTGCCAGCAGTTCCGCGGAGTTCCCCTACAATGAGCAGTTCTTC

J gene: TRBJ1-2
clone size: once
V gene: TRBV28
D gene: NA
CDR3 protein: CASSRTGGSGYTF
CDR3 DNA: TGTGCCAGCAGTAGGACGGGGGGTAGTGGCTACACCTTC

J gene: TRBJ1-1
clone size: NA
V gene: TRBV7-7
D gene: TRBD1
CDR3 protein: CASSLGTGRGHTEAFF
CDR3 DNA: TGTGCTAGCAGCTTAGGGACAGGGCGGGGGCACACTGAAGCTTTCTTT

J gene: TRBJ2-7
clone size: NA
V gene: TRBV18
D gene: NA
CDR3 protein: CASSPLAKEGLAGEQYF
CDR3 DNA: TGTGCCAGCTCACCACTCGCAAAGGAGGGCCTCGCTGGGGAGCAGTACTTC

J gene: TRBJ2-2
clone size: NA
V gene: TRBV6-6
D gene: TRBD1
CDR3 protein: CASSYRTGGNGELFF
CDR3 DNA: TGTGCCAGCAGTTACCGGACAGGGGGTAACGGGGAGCTGTTTTTT

J gene: TRBJ2-7
clone size: NA
V gene: TRBV13
D gene: NA
CDR3 protein: CASSLAGRGAYEQYF
CDR3 DNA: TGTGCCAGCAGCTTAGCCGGCAGGGGTGCCTACGAGCAGTACTTC

J gene: TRBJ2-7
clone size: NA
V gene: TRBV6-1
D gene: NA
CDR3 protein: CASSVFYEQYF
CDR3 DNA: TGTGCCAGCAGTGTCTTTTACGAGCAGTACTTC

J gene: TRBJ2-1
clone size: NA
V gene: TRBV7-3
D gene: TRBD2
CDR3 protein: CASSMSSGAYNEQFF
CDR3 DNA: TGTGCCAGCAGCATGTCTAGCGGAGCCTACAATGAGCAGTTCTTC

J gene: TRBJ2-5
clone size: NA
V gene: TRBV6-5
D gene: TRBD1
CDR3 protein: CASSLGQGKETQYF
CDR3 DNA: TGTGCCAGCAGCTTGGGACAGGGGAAGGAGACCCAGTACTTC

J gene: TRBJ2-7
clone size: NA
V gene: TRBV9
D gene: NA
CDR3 protein: CASSPSGGAYSDEQYF
CDR3 DNA: TGTGCCAGCAGCCCCTCCGGGGGAGCATATAGCGACGAGCAGTACTTC

J gene: TRBJ2-1
clone size: NA
V gene: TRBV2
D gene: TRBD2
CDR3 protein: CASSDTSGSIYEQFF
CDR3 DNA: TGTGCCAGCAGTGACACTAGCGGGAGTATATATGAGCAGTTCTTC